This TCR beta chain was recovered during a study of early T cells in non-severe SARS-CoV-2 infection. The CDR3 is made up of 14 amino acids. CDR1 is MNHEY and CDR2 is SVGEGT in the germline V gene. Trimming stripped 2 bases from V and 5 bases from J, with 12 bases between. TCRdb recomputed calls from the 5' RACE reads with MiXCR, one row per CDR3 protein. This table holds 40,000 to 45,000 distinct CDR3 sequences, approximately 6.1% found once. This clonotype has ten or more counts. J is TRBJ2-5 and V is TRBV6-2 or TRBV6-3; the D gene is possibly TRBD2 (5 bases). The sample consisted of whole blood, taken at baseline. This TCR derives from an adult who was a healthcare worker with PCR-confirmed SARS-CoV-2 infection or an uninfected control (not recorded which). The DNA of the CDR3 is TGTGCCAGCAGTTACAAGAGGGCGGCTGAGACCCAGTACTTC. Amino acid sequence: CASSYKRAAETQYF.